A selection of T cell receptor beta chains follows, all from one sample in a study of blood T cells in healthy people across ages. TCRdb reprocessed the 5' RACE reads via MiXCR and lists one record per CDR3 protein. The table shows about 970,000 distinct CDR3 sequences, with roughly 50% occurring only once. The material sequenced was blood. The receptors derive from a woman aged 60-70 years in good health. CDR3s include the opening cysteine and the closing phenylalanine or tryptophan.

cdr3_aa: CASSLYPSGEDIQYF
v_call: TRBV5-1

cdr3_aa: CASSLHSGSEGLAKNIQYF
v_call: TRBV11-2

cdr3_aa: CSANAGTSSNEQFF
v_call: TRBV20-1

cdr3_aa: CASSLESRSSYEQYF
v_call: TRBV12-3/TRBV12-4

cdr3_aa: CSARRQGSSNQPQHF
v_call: TRBV20-1

cdr3_aa: CSAEKRERYTQYF
v_call: TRBV20-1

cdr3_aa: CAWSHPGNIQYF
v_call: TRBV30

cdr3_aa: CASKMRGDSYNEQFF
v_call: TRBV5-1

cdr3_aa: CASSPREAGSYNEQFF
v_call: TRBV4-1

cdr3_aa: CASSLGRGLIQETQYF
v_call: TRBV28